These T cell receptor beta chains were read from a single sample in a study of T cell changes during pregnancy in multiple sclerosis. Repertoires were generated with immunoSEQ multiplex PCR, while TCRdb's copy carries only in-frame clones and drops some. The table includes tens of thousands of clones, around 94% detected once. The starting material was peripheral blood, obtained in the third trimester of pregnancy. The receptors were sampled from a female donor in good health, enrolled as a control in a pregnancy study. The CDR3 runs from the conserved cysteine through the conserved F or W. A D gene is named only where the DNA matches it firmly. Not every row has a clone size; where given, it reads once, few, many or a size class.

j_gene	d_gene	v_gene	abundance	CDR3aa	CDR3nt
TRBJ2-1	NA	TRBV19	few	CASSYIQGLDEQFF	TGTGCCAGTAGTTACATACAGGGTTTGGATGAGCAGTTCTTC
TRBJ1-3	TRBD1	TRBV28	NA	CASRTWDRGQPGNTIYF	TGTGCCAGCAGGACCTGGGACAGGGGGCAACCTGGAAACACCATATATTTT
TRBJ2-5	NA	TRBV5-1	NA	CASSPLEGGKGETQYF	TGCGCCAGCAGCCCCCTGGAGGGGGGGAAGGGAGAGACCCAGTACTTC
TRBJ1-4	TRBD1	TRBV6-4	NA	CASSDTWTGGEKLFF	TGTGCCAGCAGTGACACCTGGACAGGGGGTGAAAAACTGTTTTTT
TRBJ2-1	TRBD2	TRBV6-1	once	CAGSAGDSSYNEQFF	TGTGCCGGCAGCGCGGGGGATAGCTCCTACAATGAGCAGTTCTTC
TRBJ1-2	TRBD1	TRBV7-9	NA	CASSLGTGGAYGYTF	TGTGCCAGCAGCTTAGGGACAGGGGGCGCCTATGGCTACACCTTC
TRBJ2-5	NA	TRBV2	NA	CASNGAGEETQYF	TGTGCCAGCAATGGGGCAGGGGAAGAGACCCAGTACTTC
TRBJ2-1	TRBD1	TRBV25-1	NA	CASTPGTGDVNEQFF	TGTGCCAGCACCCCCGGGACAGGGGATGTCAATGAGCAGTTCTTC
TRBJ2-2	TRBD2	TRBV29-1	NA	CSVQAGANTGELFF	TGCAGCGTCCAAGCGGGAGCGAACACCGGGGAGCTGTTTTTT
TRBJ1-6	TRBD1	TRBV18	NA	CASSPGQSNSPLHF	TGTGCCAGCTCACCGGGACAGTCTAATTCACCCCTCCACTTT
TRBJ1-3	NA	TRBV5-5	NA	CASSPRQDLPFGNTIYF	TGTGCCAGCAGCCCCCGACAGGACTTACCTTTTGGAAACACCATATATTTT
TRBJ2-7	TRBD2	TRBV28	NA	CASTLGRAYEQYF	TGTGCCAGCACCCTCGGGAGGGCCTACGAGCAGTACTTC
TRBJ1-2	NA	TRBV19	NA	CASSRGFNYGYTF	TGTGCCAGTAGTAGGGGCTTCAACTATGGCTACACCTTC
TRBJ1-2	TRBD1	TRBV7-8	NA	CASSPGTGALYGYTF	TGTGCCAGCAGCCCCGGGACAGGAGCCCTCTATGGCTACACCTTC
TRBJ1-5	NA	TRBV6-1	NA	CASSEQEASQPQHF	TGTGCCAGCAGTGAACAGGAGGCGAGTCAGCCCCAGCATTTT
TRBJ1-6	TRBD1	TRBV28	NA	CASRYPGDRGHNSPLHF	TGTGCCAGCAGATATCCCGGGGACAGGGGGCATAATTCACCCCTCCACTTT
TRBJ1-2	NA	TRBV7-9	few	CASSLGTWDGRNYGYTF	TGTGCCAGCAGCTTAGGGACCTGGGACGGGAGAAACTATGGCTACACCTTC
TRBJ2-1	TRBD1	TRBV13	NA	CASSLGTGGSEQFF	TGTGCCAGCAGCTTGGGGACAGGGGGAAGTGAGCAGTTCTTC
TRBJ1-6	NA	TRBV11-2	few	CASSLPTENSPLHF	TGTGCCAGCAGCTTACCGACGGAGAATTCACCCCTCCACTTT
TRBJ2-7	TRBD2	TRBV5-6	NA	CASSLGSGAAEQYF	TGTGCCAGCAGCTTGGGTAGCGGGGCGGCCGAGCAGTACTTC
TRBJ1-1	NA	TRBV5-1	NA	CASSPATNTEAFF	TGCGCCAGCAGCCCCGCGACAAACACTGAAGCTTTCTTT
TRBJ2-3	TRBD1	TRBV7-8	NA	CAISDRLTDTQYF	TGTGCCATCTCGGACAGGTTGACAGATACGCAGTATTTT
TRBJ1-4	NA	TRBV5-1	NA	CASSPGAGGGTTNEKLFF	TGCGCCAGCTCCCCCGGAGCCGGGGGGGGCACAACTAATGAAAAACTGTTTTTT
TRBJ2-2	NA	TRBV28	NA	CASSLLGAAGELFF	TGTGCCAGCAGTTTATTGGGGGCGGCCGGGGAGCTGTTTTTT
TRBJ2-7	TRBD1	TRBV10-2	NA	CASSESTQGAFEQYF	TGCGCCAGCAGTGAGTCGACCCAGGGGGCTTTCGAGCAGTACTTC
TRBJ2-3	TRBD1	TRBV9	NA	CASSVGLTGGVTDTQYF	TGTGCCAGCAGCGTAGGTTTGACAGGGGGCGTCACAGATACGCAGTATTTT
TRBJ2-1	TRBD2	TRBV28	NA	CASSPPVGTSGNNEQFF	TGTGCCAGCAGCCCCCCGGTGGGGACTAGCGGCAACAATGAGCAGTTCTTC
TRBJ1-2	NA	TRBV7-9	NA	CASKATGGYTF	TGTGCCAGCAAGGCCACAGGCGGCTACACCTTC
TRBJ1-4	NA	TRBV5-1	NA	CASSLVASSNEKLFF	TGCGCCAGCAGCTTGGTAGCCAGCTCGAATGAAAAACTGTTTTTT
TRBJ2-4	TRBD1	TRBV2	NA	CASSLRGRGYF	TGTGCCAGCAGCCTCAGGGGGCGTGGGTACTTC
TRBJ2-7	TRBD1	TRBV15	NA	CATSRERGRGHYEQYF	TGTGCCACCAGCAGAGAGCGCGGCAGGGGGCACTACGAGCAGTACTTC
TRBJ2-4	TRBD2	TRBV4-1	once	CASSQPKRGEAKNIQYF	TGCGCCAGCAGCCAACCCAAGCGGGGGGAAGCCAAAAACATTCAGTACTTC
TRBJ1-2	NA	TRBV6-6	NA	CASSADSYYGYTF	TGTGCCAGCAGCGCTGACAGCTACTATGGCTACACCTTC
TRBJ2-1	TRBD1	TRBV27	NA	CASRTGTGGYNEQFF	TGTGCCAGCAGGACCGGGACAGGGGGTTACAATGAGCAGTTCTTC
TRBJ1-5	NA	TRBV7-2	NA	CASSLNQGSMQPQHF	TGTGCCAGCAGCTTAAACCAGGGATCGATGCAGCCCCAGCATTTT
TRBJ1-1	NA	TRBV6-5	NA	CASSYSRLNTEAFF	TGTGCCAGCAGTTACTCGAGGCTGAACACTGAAGCTTTCTTT
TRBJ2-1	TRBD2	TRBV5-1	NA	CASLPGLAALGNEQFF	TGCGCCAGCCTTCCGGGACTAGCGGCTCTCGGGAATGAGCAGTTCTTC
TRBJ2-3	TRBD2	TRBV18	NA	CASSPAASGSDTQYF	TGTGCCAGCTCACCTGCCGCTAGCGGGTCAGATACGCAGTATTTT